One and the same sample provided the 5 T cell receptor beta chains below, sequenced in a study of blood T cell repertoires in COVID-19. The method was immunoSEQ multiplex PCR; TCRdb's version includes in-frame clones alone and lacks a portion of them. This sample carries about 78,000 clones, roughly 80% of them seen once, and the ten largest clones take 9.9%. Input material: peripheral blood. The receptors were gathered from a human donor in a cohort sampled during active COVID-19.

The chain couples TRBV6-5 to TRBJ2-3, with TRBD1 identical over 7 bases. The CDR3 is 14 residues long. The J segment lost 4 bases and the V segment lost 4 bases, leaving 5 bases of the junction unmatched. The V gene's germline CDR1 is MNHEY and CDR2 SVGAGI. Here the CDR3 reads CASSFDRVADTQYF. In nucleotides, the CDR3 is TGTGCCAGCAGTTTCGACAGGGTCGCAGATACGCAGTATTTT.

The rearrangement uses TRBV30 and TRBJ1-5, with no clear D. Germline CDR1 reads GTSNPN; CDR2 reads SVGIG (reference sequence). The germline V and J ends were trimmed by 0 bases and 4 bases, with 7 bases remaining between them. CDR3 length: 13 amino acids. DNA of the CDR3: TGTGCCTGGAGTGTAGCGGGTAATCAGCCCCAGCATTTT. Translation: CAWSVAGNQPQHF.

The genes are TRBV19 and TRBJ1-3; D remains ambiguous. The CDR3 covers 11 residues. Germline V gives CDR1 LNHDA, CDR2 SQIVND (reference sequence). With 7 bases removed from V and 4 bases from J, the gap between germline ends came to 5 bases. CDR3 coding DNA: TGTGCCAGTAATGCGGGAAACACCATATATTTT. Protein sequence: CASNAGNTIYF.

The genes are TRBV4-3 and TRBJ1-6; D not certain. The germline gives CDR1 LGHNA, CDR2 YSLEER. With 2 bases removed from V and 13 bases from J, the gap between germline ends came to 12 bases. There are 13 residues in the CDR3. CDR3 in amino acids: CASSQSMYSPLHF. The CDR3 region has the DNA TGCGCCAGCAGCCAATCTATGTACTCGCCCCTCCACTTT.

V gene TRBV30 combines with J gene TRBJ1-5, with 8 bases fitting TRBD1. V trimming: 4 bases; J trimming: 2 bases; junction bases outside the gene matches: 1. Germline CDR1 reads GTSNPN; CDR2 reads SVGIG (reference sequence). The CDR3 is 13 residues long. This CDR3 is CAWTTGGNQPQHF. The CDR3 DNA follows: TGTGCCTGGACGACAGGGGGCAATCAGCCCCAGCATTTT.